This passage covers 5 T cell receptor beta chains from one sample sequenced in a study of regulatory T cells in long-lasting Graves disease. The authors built TCR beta libraries using iRepertoire HTBI primers and Arm-PCR of CDR3 regions. TCRdb processed the multiplex PCR reads anew with MiXCR; each CDR3 protein has one entry. The sample includes a few hundred thousand distinct CDR3 sequences, approximately 12% of them seen just once. The time point is: newly diagnosed GD, antithyroid drugs for less than 3 months. Scientists built the TCR library using RNA that was extracted from PBMCs. These records were also assigned to another study, of T cells in Graves' hyperthyroidism and ophthalmopathy.

The sequencing here drew on peripheral blood mononuclear cells (PBMCs), taken at new diagnosis, from a patient treated with antithyroid drugs. The receptors originated from a man aged 30 to 45 with Graves disease.

This clonotype was recorded many times. The J gene is TRBJ1-2, the V gene TRBV5-1; 12 positions agree with TRBD1. Looked up from germline, CDR1 is SGHRS and CDR2 is YFSETQ. The CDR3 consists of 15 residues. J lost 4 bases, V lost 0 bases, and 1 base had no gene match. The CDR3 is CASSLEGQGAYGYTF. CDR3 bases: TGCGCCAGCAGCTTGGAGGGACAGGGGGCCTATGGCTACACCTTC.

This clonotype was counted a few times. The chain's CDR3 is CAISESGAGYEQYF. CDR3 sequence (DNA): TGTGCCATCAGTGAGTCTGGCGCTGGCTACGAGCAGTACTTC. The genes are TRBV10-3 and TRBJ2-7; D ambiguous. The CDR3 is made up of 14 amino acids. CDR1 and CDR2 (germline): ENHRY, SYGVKD. Between the trimmed V and J ends, which lost 0 bases and 3 bases, there was a span of 9 bases.

This clonotype was found a few times. V is TRBV3-1 and J is TRBJ2-1; D remains unclear. The CDR3 spans 14 residues. CDR1 and CDR2 from the germline V gene are LGHDT and YNNKEL (reference sequence). V lost 4 bases and J 0 bases, leaving 7 bases between the germline ends. The DNA of the CDR3 is TGTGCCAGCAGCCTCAGCGACTCCTACAATGAGCAGTTCTTC. Its translation: CASSLSDSYNEQFF.

This clonotype occurred many times. The V gene is TRBV6-2 or TRBV6-3, the J gene TRBJ2-5; D assignment may be TRBD1 or TRBD2 (5 bases each). Trimming stripped 4 bases from V and 1 base from J, with 13 bases between. There are 15 residues in the CDR3. Germline loops: CDR1 MNHEY, CDR2 SVGEGT. In nucleotides, the CDR3 is TGTGCCAGCAGTTTAGAGCGGACACCCCAAGAGACCCAGTACTTC. Translation: CASSLERTPQETQYF.

This clonotype occurred many times. The gene calls are TRBV7-9 and TRBJ2-1; no clear D gene. CDR1 is SEHNR, CDR2 FQNEAQ, per germline (reference sequence). V was pared by 1 base and J by 0 bases, with 13 bases between. This CDR3 comprises 17 residues. The CDR3 loop reads CASSLVSWSASYNEQFF. The CDR3 DNA follows: TGTGCCAGCAGCTTAGTTTCTTGGAGTGCCTCCTACAATGAGCAGTTCTTC. Together with reference TRBV7-9 and TRBJ2-1, the CDR3 gives the full variable domain: DTGVSQNPRHKITKRGQNVTFRCDPISEHNRLYWYRQTLGQGPEFLTYFQNEAQLEKSRLLSDRFSAERPKGSFSTLEIQRTEQGDSAMYLCASSLVSWSASYNEQFFGPGTRLTVL.